This T cell receptor beta chain was obtained from a study of T cell clonality in common variable immunodeficiency. The study's findings and limits: TCRbeta clonality was increased in CVID versus healthy controls. Links between repertoire features and CVID complications were heterogeneity-limited.

From germline, CDR1 is SGHRS and CDR2 YFSETQ. The CDR3 sequence is 14 residues long. This clone has ten or more counts. Antigen unknown. The read terminates 3 residues ahead of where the CDR3 ends, so the germline J gene completes it. Sequenced by immunoSEQ multiplex PCR; TCRdb stores in-frame clones only, minus some. Altogether approximately 57,000 clones were found in the sample, and no singletons occur. V gene TRBV5-1 combines with J gene TRBJ1-2, with TRBD1 identical over 7 bases. The sequence was collected from a person aged 18 to 70 in good health. The sample was peripheral blood mononuclear cells. The sequenced part of the CDR3 DNA is TGCGCCAGCAGCTCTGGGACAGCGGGGGAGGGC. It specifies CASSSGTAGEG. The complete CDR3 protein is CASSSGTAGEGYTF.